One and the same sample provided the 23 T cell receptor beta chains below, sequenced in a study of neurological immune-mediated disorders. One entry per CDR3 protein results from TCRdb running MiXCR on the 5' RACE reads. The sample has approximately 46,000 distinct CDR3 sequences; 9% to 10% are singletons. Documented time point: longitudinal time-point 1 (baseline). The material sequenced was PBMCs. The receptors here all came from a woman in her 40s in good health.

This clonotype came up once. This rearrangement joins TRBV19 to TRBJ1-2; no reliable D call. CDR3 length equals 13 residues. The V end lost 3 bases, the J end lost 4 bases, and 9 bases lay between the germline ends. Germline V lookup: CDR1 LNHDA, CDR2 SQIVND (reference sequence). The CDR3 region is CASSIMSGYGYTF. In DNA form, the CDR3 reads TGTGCCAGTAGTATTATGTCGGGCTATGGCTACACCTTC.

This clonotype was observed at least ten times. V gene TRBV7-2 combines with J gene TRBJ2-1; D tentatively reads TRBD1 or TRBD2 (5 bases each). The ends were cut back, 1 base at V and 4 bases at J, with 14 bases in the middle. Germline CDR1 and CDR2: SGHTA and FQGNSA. The CDR3 has 16 amino acids. CDR3 residues: CASSLGDAPYYNEQFF. CDR3 nucleotide sequence: TGTGCCAGCAGCTTAGGGGACGCCCCCTATTACAATGAGCAGTTCTTC.

This clonotype was counted at least ten times. The chain has TRBV29-1 and TRBJ2-3; D uncertain. Trimming took 3 bases from V and 2 from J, leaving 9 bases between them. Germline CDR1 SQVTM, CDR2 ANQGSEA. CDR3 size: 13 residues. This CDR3 is CSVESTYTDTQYF. Written as DNA, the CDR3 is TGCAGCGTTGAGTCCACCTACACAGATACGCAGTATTTT.

This clonotype was counted ten times or more. CDR3 sequence (DNA): TGCGCCAGCAGGGTCACAGGGGACACTGAAGCTTTCTTT. Translation gives CASRVTGDTEAFF. The chain combines TRBV5-1 with TRBJ1-1; 7 bases fit TRBD1. Trimming removed 5 bases from V and 3 bases from J; junction bases left unmatched: 4. Germline CDR1 SGHRS, CDR2 YFSETQ. The length of the CDR3 is 13 residues. The variable domain in full, with the rest retrieved from reference TRBV5-1 and TRBJ1-1, is KAGVTQTPRYLIKTRGQQVTLSCSPISGHRSVSWYQQTPGQGLQFLFEYFSETQRNKGNFPGRFSGRQFSNSRSEMNVSTLELGDSALYLCASRVTGDTEAFFGQGTRLTVV.

This clonotype showed up many times. The chain is built from TRBV5-1 and TRBJ2-1; either TRBD1 or TRBD2 may fit D (5 bases each). CDR3 length: 15 residues. Trimming stripped 7 bases from V and 4 bases from J, with 18 bases between. Germline V CDR1 and CDR2: SGHRS, YFSETQ. Here the CDR3 reads CASRWDPTLYNEQFF. The CDR3 nucleotides read TGCGCCAGCCGGTGGGACCCGACCCTATACAATGAGCAGTTCTTC.

Ten or more counts support this clonotype. This sequence joins TRBV7-2 and TRBJ2-7; D perhaps matches TRBD1 (5 bases). V dropped 5 bases and J dropped 5 bases, with 13 bases sitting between them. Germline V lookup: CDR1 SGHTA, CDR2 FQGNSA. The CDR3 totals 13 residues. Here the CDR3 DNA reads TGTGCCAGCAGCCCCACGACAGAACACGAGCAGTACTTC. Translating it yields CASSPTTEHEQYF. Based on the CDR3 plus reference TRBV7-2 and TRBJ2-7, the full variable domain is GAGVSQSPSNKVTEKGKDVELRCDPISGHTALYWYRQSLGQGLEFLIYFQGNSAPDKSGLPSDRFSAERTGGSVSTLTIQRTQQEDSAVYLCASSPTTEHEQYFGPGTRLTVT.

At least ten counts were recorded for this clonotype. This rearrangement joins TRBV11-2 to TRBJ2-1; 9 bases align to TRBD1. CDR3 length equals 14 residues. V dropped 3 bases and J dropped 7; count of bases not matched to a gene: 4. CDR1 SGHAT and CDR2 FQNNGV come from the germline V gene. The CDR3 nucleotides read TGTGCCAGCAGCTTGGACAGGGGTGGGAATGAGCAGTTCTTC. Translation: CASSLDRGGNEQFF.

This clonotype was observed at least ten times. This chain joins TRBV7-3 and TRBJ2-6; 9 bases map to TRBD1. Germline-derived CDR1 and CDR2 are SGHTA and FQGTGA. Germline trimming cut 3 bases from V and 0 bases from J; bases unmatched to any gene: 6. The CDR3 contains 18 residues. CDR3 nucleotide sequence: TGTGCCAGCAGCTTTACAGGGGGCTCCACCTCTGGGGCCAACGTCCTGACTTTC. It codes for CASSFTGGSTSGANVLTF.

This clonotype was counted at least ten times. This chain connects TRBV20-1 to TRBJ2-2; no clear D gene. The CDR3 is made up of 12 amino acids. Per the germline V gene, CDR1 is DFQATT and CDR2 is SNEGSKA (reference sequence). The V end lost 7 bases, the J end lost 6 bases, and 12 bases lay between the germline ends. This CDR3 is CSVGQNAGELFF. The CDR3 DNA sequence: TGCAGTGTAGGGCAAAACGCCGGGGAGCTGTTTTTT.

The table lists this clonotype with many counts. This chain connects TRBV5-1 to TRBJ2-1; 7 nucleotides match TRBD1. J lost 9 bases, V lost 1 base, and 4 bases had no gene match. Germline CDR1 and CDR2: SGHRS and YFSETQ. This CDR3 is built from 13 residues. This CDR3 is CASSLTGEGEQFF. CDR3 nucleotide sequence: TGCGCCAGCAGCTTGACAGGGGAAGGTGAGCAGTTCTTC. The whole variable domain, filled in from reference TRBV5-1 and TRBJ2-1, reads KAGVTQTPRYLIKTRGQQVTLSCSPISGHRSVSWYQQTPGQGLQFLFEYFSETQRNKGNFPGRFSGRQFSNSRSEMNVSTLELGDSALYLCASSLTGEGEQFFGPGTRLTVL.

This clonotype was detected ten times or more. J is TRBJ2-7 and V is TRBV9; D is uncertain. The germline gives CDR1 SGDLS, CDR2 YYNGEE. V lost 4 bases and J 0 bases, leaving 14 bases between the germline ends. CDR3 length: 15 residues. The CDR3 is CASSRNDVFSYEQYF. CDR3 nucleotides: TGTGCCAGCAGCCGAAACGACGTGTTCTCCTACGAGCAGTACTTC.

The chain has TRBV25-1 and TRBJ1-1, with a weak D call TRBD1 (6 bases). V shed 7 bases and J shed 6 bases, with 18 bases lying between them. Germline V CDR1 and CDR2: MGHDK, SYGVNS. The CDR3 covers 14 residues. Written as DNA, the CDR3 is TGTGCCAGCAAGGCGGGACACAGGGAGGCTGAAGCTTTCTTT. Residues: CASKAGHREAEAFF.

This clonotype was recorded at least ten times. The chain employs TRBV20-1 and TRBJ2-1; TRBD2 agrees at 8 bases. The CDR3 runs 16 residues. The V gene end was trimmed by 1 base and the J gene end by 4 bases; junction bases not matched to a gene: 9. The V gene's germline CDR1 is DFQATT and CDR2 SNEGSKA (reference sequence). CDR3 sequence (DNA): TGCAGTGCTAGAGTCCCTGAGGAGCGGGGGTACAATGAGCAGTTCTTC. Translated, it gives CSARVPEERGYNEQFF.

The sample holds many counts of this clonotype. The chain joins TRBV7-2 to TRBJ2-5; D assignment may be TRBD1 or TRBD2 (5 bases each). The CDR3 length is 15 residues. V gave up 1 base and J gave up 5 bases, with 14 bases separating them. The germline gives CDR1 SGHTA, CDR2 FQGNSA. CDR3: CASSLVGWGGETQYF. The CDR3 DNA reads as TGTGCCAGCAGCTTAGTCGGGTGGGGCGGGGAGACCCAGTACTTC.

This clonotype was counted at least ten times. The V call is TRBV9, the J call TRBJ1-6; D is uncertain. The V end was cut by 0 bases, the J end by 9 bases, with 10 bases between. Per the germline V gene, CDR1 is SGDLS and CDR2 is YYNGEE. This CDR3 spans 14 amino acids. The CDR3 bases are TGTGCCAGCAGCGTAGCTGGTGGTAGTTCACCCCTCCACTTT. The encoded protein is CASSVAGGSSPLHF. Combining the CDR3 with reference TRBV9 and TRBJ1-6 gives the whole variable domain DSGVTQTPKHLITATGQRVTLRCSPRSGDLSVYWYQQSLDQGLQFLIQYYNGEERAKGNILERFSAQQFPDLHSELNLSSLELGDSALYFCASSVAGGSSPLHFGNGTRLTVT.

This clonotype was detected many times. CDR3 residues: CASSQDQGPTAGYTF. Written as DNA, the CDR3 is TGCGCCAGCAGCCAAGATCAGGGGCCTACAGCTGGCTACACCTTC. This chain joins TRBV4-3 and TRBJ1-2; the D gene is possibly TRBD1 (6 bases). Trimming removed 0 bases at V and 7 bases at J, with 15 bases between. The V gene's germline CDR1 is LGHNA and CDR2 YSLEER. This CDR3 spans 15 amino acids.

Ten or more counts support this clonotype. This chain uses TRBV9 with TRBJ2-3, with a tentative D call TRBD2 (5 bases). Germline values: CDR1 SGDLS, CDR2 YYNGEE. Trimming stripped 10 bases from V and 3 bases from J, with 21 bases between. The CDR3 runs 15 residues. This CDR3 is CAGNPSGSPTDTQYF. The CDR3, as DNA: TGTGCCGGCAATCCCAGCGGAAGCCCTACAGATACGCAGTATTTT.

This clonotype was observed many times. J is TRBJ2-7 and V is TRBV7-6; D uncertain. CDR1 SGHVS and CDR2 FNYEAQ come from the germline V gene. Deletions cut 5 bases from V and 5 bases from J, with 16 bases between. The CDR3 has 14 residues. The CDR3 DNA sequence: TGTGCCAGCAGCGCAGGCTCCACGATCCACGAGCAGTACTTC. Its protein product is CASSAGSTIHEQYF.

This clonotype was recorded at least ten times. The chain recombines TRBV5-1 with TRBJ1-2; TRBD1 matches at 10 bases. Germline CDR1 reads SGHRS; CDR2 reads YFSETQ. The CDR3 is 15 residues long. V lost 3 bases, J lost 3 bases, and 5 bases stayed unmatched. The CDR3 loop reads CASSSPGTGDYGYTF. In nucleotides, the CDR3 is TGCGCCAGCAGCTCCCCAGGGACAGGGGACTATGGCTACACCTTC. Drawing the rest from reference TRBV5-1 and TRBJ1-2, the complete variable domain is KAGVTQTPRYLIKTRGQQVTLSCSPISGHRSVSWYQQTPGQGLQFLFEYFSETQRNKGNFPGRFSGRQFSNSRSEMNVSTLELGDSALYLCASSSPGTGDYGYTFGSGTRLTVV.

Ten or more counts support this clonotype. The genes are TRBV2 and TRBJ2-2; D is undetermined. The V gene lost 2 bases and the J gene lost 6 bases, with 16 bases spanning the gap. The V gene's germline CDR1 is SNHLY and CDR2 FYNNEI. The CDR3 covers 16 residues. The CDR3 loop is CASSELGSLNAGELFF. In DNA, the CDR3 is TGTGCCAGCAGTGAACTGGGGTCCCTGAATGCCGGGGAGCTGTTTTTT.

The chain combines TRBV9 with TRBJ2-2; no definite D call. In germline, CDR1 is SGDLS, CDR2 YYNGEE. Trimming removed 4 bases from V and 0 bases from J, with 13 bases in between. CDR3 length: 16 amino acids. The CDR3 protein is CASSPLWGTNTGELFF. The CDR3 DNA follows: TGTGCCAGCAGCCCTCTGTGGGGAACGAACACCGGGGAGCTGTTTTTT.

This clonotype was recorded at least ten times. The chain carries TRBV20-1 and TRBJ1-6; D is perhaps TRBD1 (6 bases). CDR3 length: 13 residues. The V end lost 6 bases, the J end lost 7 bases, and 13 bases lay between the germline ends. Per the germline V gene, CDR1 is DFQATT and CDR2 is SNEGSKA (reference sequence). The CDR3 nucleotides are TGCAGTGCCCCGGACAGCCTCAATTCACCCCTCCACTTT. This encodes CSAPDSLNSPLHF.

This clonotype occurred many times. V and J are TRBV20-1 and TRBJ1-6; D is unclear. Germline CDR1 reads DFQATT; CDR2 reads SNEGSKA (reference sequence). The ends were cut back, 4 bases at V and 7 bases at J, with 14 bases in the middle. The CDR3 totals 14 residues. In DNA form, the CDR3 reads TGCAGTGCTAACGAGGCTCTGGGGAATTCACCCCTCCACTTT. Translation: CSANEALGNSPLHF.